These 31 T cell receptor beta chains share one sample of origin, sequenced in a study of T cells in Graves' hyperthyroidism and ophthalmopathy. The TCR beta CDR3 regions underwent amplification using RNA transcripts as the source. The TCR CDR3 first-round RT-PCR relied on the HTBI primer set. MiXCR, run by TCRdb on the multiplex PCR reads, gives a single entry per CDR3 protein. Among some 760,000 distinct CDR3 sequences listed, about 15% were seen once. The sample comprised blood. Receptors were obtained from a woman under 30 with Graves' hyperthyroidism.

This clonotype turned up a few times. The chain combines TRBV4-3 with TRBJ2-1; D not resolved. The CDR3 totals 15 residues. With 0 bases removed from V and 0 bases from J, the gap between germline ends came to 6 bases. Germline-derived CDR1 and CDR2 are LGHNA and YSLEER. The CDR3 region has the DNA TGCGCCAGCAGCCAAGATATCTACTCCTACAATGAGCAGTTCTTC. This codes for CASSQDIYSYNEQFF.

This chain joins TRBV7-2 and TRBJ2-3; either TRBD1 or TRBD2 may supply D (6 bases each). Looked up from germline, CDR1 is SGHTA and CDR2 is FQGNSA. The ends were cut back, 3 bases at V and 4 bases at J, with 14 bases in the middle. The CDR3 contains 15 residues. As DNA, the CDR3 is TGTGCCAGCAGCTTCACCTCTGGGGGGCCAGATACGCAGTATTTT. Amino acids: CASSFTSGGPDTQYF.

This clonotype came up a few times. The chain joins TRBV28 to TRBJ2-7; a possible D gene is TRBD1 (6 bases). This CDR3 is 12 amino acids long. The V end lost 7 bases, the J end lost 2 bases, and 9 bases lay between the germline ends. The germline CDR1 and CDR2 sequences are MDHEN and SYDVKM. In DNA form, the CDR3 reads TGTGCCAGCAACAGGGATACCTACGAGCAGTACTTC. This codes for CASNRDTYEQYF.

This clonotype was picked up a small number of times. V is TRBV20-1 and J is TRBJ2-2, with D unclear. V was trimmed by 6 bases and J by 2 bases, leaving 10 bases between them. Germline CDR1 DFQATT, CDR2 SNEGSKA (reference sequence). CDR3 length: 13 residues. CDR3 bases: TGCAGTGCACCTCAGGTTAACACCGGGGAGCTGTTTTTT. Its protein product is CSAPQVNTGELFF.

This clonotype was found a few times. The chain links TRBV29-1 to TRBJ1-1; possible D gene TRBD1, 5 bases. CDR1 and CDR2 from the germline V gene are SQVTM and ANQGSEA. V shed 7 bases and J shed 8 bases, with 17 bases lying between them. The CDR3 covers 12 residues. The DNA for the CDR3 is TGCAGCGGGTCGCGGGACCTTTTCGAAGCTTTCTTT. Translating gives CSGSRDLFEAFF.

The table lists this clonotype with a few counts. This chain connects TRBV4-3 to TRBJ2-1; 10 nucleotides match TRBD2. Germline V lookup: CDR1 LGHNA, CDR2 YSLEER. The CDR3 sequence is 18 residues long. With V trimmed by 1 base and J by 0 bases, 6 bases remained unmatched. CDR3 coding DNA: TGCGCCAGCAGCCAAGGGGTAGCGGGAGGCCTCTCCTACAATGAGCAGTTCTTC. Translation: CASSQGVAGGLSYNEQFF.

The rearrangement uses TRBV5-8 and TRBJ2-5; D not resolved. Germline CDR1 and CDR2: SGHTS and YDEGEE. The CDR3 has 14 amino acids. Trimming removed 2 bases at V and 2 bases at J, with 10 bases between. The CDR3 bases are TGTGCCAGCAGCTTTGTAGACACGCAAGAGACCCAGTACTTC. This encodes CASSFVDTQETQYF.

A few counts support this clonotype. The chain joins TRBV9 to TRBJ2-1; D tentatively fits TRBD1 or TRBD2 (5 bases each). Germline CDR1 is SGDLS and CDR2 is YYNGEE. The V end was cut by 1 base, the J end by 9 bases, with 8 bases between. CDR3 length: 12 residues. CDR3 nucleotides: TGTGCCAGCAGCGTATCGAGGGGTGAGCAGTTCTTC. It is translated as CASSVSRGEQFF.

This chain links TRBV27 with TRBJ2-5; D may be TRBD2 (6 bases). CDR3 length: 14 residues. The V end was cut by 6 bases, the J end by 2 bases, with 13 bases between. Germline lookup yields CDR1 MNHEY and CDR2 SMNVEV (reference sequence). The CDR3, as DNA: TGTGCCAGCAGCTCGGGACTTCAACAAGAGACCCAGTACTTC. Encoded protein: CASSSGLQQETQYF.

CDR3 sequence (DNA): TGTGCCAGCAGTAGAGGACTAGCGGGAATGACAGATACGCAGTATTTT. Its protein product is CASSRGLAGMTDTQYF. This sequence joins TRBV27 and TRBJ2-3, with 12 nucleotides matching TRBD2. The CDR3 spans 16 residues. J lost 3 bases, V lost 5 bases, and 6 bases had no gene match. CDR1 and CDR2 from the germline V gene are MNHEY and SMNVEV (reference sequence).

In regard to this clonotype: Germline is not matched at one junction end, which may reflect a read error. The genes are TRBV19 and TRBJ2-1; 8 bases map to TRBD2. The germline CDR1 and CDR2 sequences are LNHDA and SQIVND (reference sequence). The CDR3 contains 14 residues. The CDR3 is CASAPGLDYNEQLF. CDR3 bases: TGTGCCAGCGCACCGGGACTAGACTACAATGAGCAGCTCTTC.

Ten or more counts support this clonotype. The V and J genes are TRBV12-3 or TRBV12-4 and TRBJ1-5, with 7 positions matching TRBD1. The CDR3 has 15 residues. Trimming took 8 bases from V and 3 from J; bases not matched to a gene: 10. The CDR3 loop is CASLPDRVPNQPQHF. DNA for the CDR3: TGTGCCAGCTTACCAGACAGGGTCCCCAATCAGCCCCAGCATTTT.

The chain couples TRBV30 to TRBJ2-2; TRBD2 matches at 7 bases. Germline values: CDR1 GTSNPN, CDR2 SVGIG (reference sequence). This CDR3 contains 17 residues. V lost 0 bases and J lost 8; bases outside the gene matches: 15. CDR3 bases: TGTGCCTGGAGTGTATTAGCGGGCGGTCCCGGGGCGGGGGAGCTGTTTTTT. Encoded protein: CAWSVLAGGPGAGELFF.

Worth noting for this clonotype: This probably arose from a read error, given a far larger clone one base away. This is likely a read error, given that the CDR3 carries no conserved phenylalanine or tryptophan at its end. The chain combines TRBV30 with TRBJ2-3; D is unclear. The germline CDR1 and CDR2 sequences are GTSNPN and SVGIG (reference sequence). V lost 0 bases to trimming and J lost 3 bases, with 4 bases between them. This CDR3 is built from 12 residues. The CDR3 region has the DNA TGTGCCTGGAGTGTGGGAACAGATACGCAGTATCTT. It specifies CAWSVGTDTQYL.

The chain employs TRBV6-7 and TRBJ1-2, with 8 bases that match TRBD1. TRBV6-7 is flagged as an ORF with uncertain function. The CDR3 has 15 amino acids. J was trimmed by 5 bases and V by 10 bases; bases with no gene match: 15. This CDR3 is CAIPDRECCGYGYTF. For the CDR3, the DNA is TGTGCCATCCCGGACAGGGAGTGTTGTGGGTATGGCTACACCTTC.

The sample holds a few counts of this clonotype. V usage is TRBV7-9 and J usage is TRBJ1-2, with 8 bases matching TRBD1. The CDR3 is made up of 17 amino acids. Per germline, CDR1 SEHNR and CDR2 FQNEAQ (reference sequence). V lost 6 bases, J lost 4 bases, and 16 bases stayed unmatched. CDR3: CASSPKLRDRILYGYTF. The CDR3 nucleotides are TGTGCCAGCAGTCCAAAACTCCGGGACAGGATCCTCTATGGCTACACCTTC.

This clonotype was counted at least ten times. V is TRBV24-1 and J is TRBJ2-1; 9 bases line up with TRBD2. Trimming removed 0 bases from V and 9 bases from J; junction bases left unmatched: 5. CDR1 and CDR2 from the germline V gene are KGHDR and SFDVKD. The CDR3 is 15 amino acids. CDR3 loop: CATSDLRSGSSEQFF. CDR3 in DNA: TGTGCCACCAGTGATTTGCGTAGCGGGAGTAGTGAGCAGTTCTTC.

This clonotype was recorded many times. V usage is TRBV7-2 and J usage is TRBJ2-7; D is uncertain. This CDR3 spans 14 amino acids. Germline values: CDR1 SGHTA, CDR2 FQGNSA. V lost 2 bases and J 0 bases, leaving 8 bases between the germline ends. CDR3 nucleotide sequence: TGTGCCAGCAGCTTATTGGCGGTCTCCTACGAGCAGTACTTC. It translates to CASSLLAVSYEQYF.

This clonotype was counted many times. The chain recombines TRBV18 with TRBJ2-7, with 7 bases fitting TRBD1. The CDR3 runs to 13 residues. V dropped 6 bases and J dropped 5; count of bases not matched to a gene: 7. In germline, CDR1 is KGHSH, CDR2 LQKENI. The CDR3 is CASSRGQVDEQYF. CDR3 nucleotides: TGTGCCAGCTCTCGAGGACAGGTCGACGAGCAGTACTTC.

This chain links TRBV5-1 with TRBJ2-5, with D possibly TRBD2 on 6 matching bases. The germline V and J ends were trimmed by 6 bases and 5 bases, with 17 bases remaining between them. This CDR3 is built from 14 residues. Germline V gives CDR1 SGHRS, CDR2 YFSETQ. The CDR3 region has the DNA TGCGCCAGCAACCCCCTCGGAGGGATGGAGACCCAGTACTTC. This gives the protein CASNPLGGMETQYF.

V and J are TRBV20-1 and TRBJ2-1; tentatively, D is TRBD1 or TRBD2 (5 bases each). CDR3 length: 13 residues. Per the germline V gene, CDR1 is DFQATT and CDR2 is SNEGSKA (reference sequence). V gave up 7 bases and J gave up 9 bases, with 19 bases separating them. This CDR3 reads CSGRVQGAGEQFF. CDR3 DNA: TGCAGTGGCCGCGTCCAAGGGGCGGGTGAGCAGTTCTTC.

This clonotype was recorded many times. The rearrangement links TRBV4-2 to TRBJ1-1; D perhaps matches TRBD1 (5 bases). The germline V and J ends were trimmed by 2 bases and 1 base, with 17 bases remaining between them. CDR1 is LGHNA, CDR2 YNFKEQ, per germline. The CDR3 sequence is 17 residues long. The CDR3 loop is CASSQSGGGIGNTEAFF. The DNA of the CDR3 is TGTGCCAGCAGCCAATCGGGTGGGGGAATCGGGAACACTGAAGCTTTCTTT.

Ten or more counts support this clonotype. V gene TRBV2 combines with J gene TRBJ2-6, with 7 bases matching TRBD1. The CDR3 length is 16 residues. V was pared by 4 bases and J by 0 bases, with 3 bases of the junction left unmatched. CDR1 SNHLY and CDR2 FYNNEI come from the germline V gene. The CDR3 nucleotides read TGTGCCAGCAGTGGACAGGGAGCCTCTGGGGCCAACGTCCTGACTTTC. It codes for CASSGQGASGANVLTF.

The chain is built from TRBV18 and TRBJ2-2, with a weak D call TRBD2 (5 bases). The germline V and J ends were trimmed by 2 bases and 8 bases, with 18 bases remaining between them. This CDR3 spans 16 amino acids. The V gene's germline CDR1 is KGHSH and CDR2 LQKENI. This chain's CDR3 is CASSPLPDPRRGELFF. The CDR3 nucleotides read TGTGCCAGCTCACCATTACCGGACCCCCGGAGGGGGGAGCTGTTTTTT.

The table lists this clonotype with a few counts. The chain has TRBV3-1 and TRBJ2-2, with TRBD2 matching over 8 bases. V gave up 1 base and J gave up 7 bases; unmatched junction bases: 8. The CDR3 consists of 16 residues. CDR1 is LGHDT, CDR2 YNNKEL, per germline (reference sequence). The CDR3 nucleotides read TGTGCCAGCAGCCAAGTATTGCGGGGGGCGGACGGGGAGCTGTTTTTT. Translation gives CASSQVLRGADGELFF.

V is TRBV20-1 and J is TRBJ1-6, with unresolved D. With 2 bases removed from V and 4 bases from J, the gap between germline ends came to 9 bases. Germline CDR1 reads DFQATT; CDR2 reads SNEGSKA (reference sequence). CDR3 size: 14 residues. CDR3 in amino acids: CSARFGEYNSPLHF. CDR3 nucleotide sequence: TGCAGTGCTAGATTTGGGGAATATAATTCACCCCTCCACTTT.

This clonotype was seen at least ten times. J is TRBJ1-1 and V is TRBV27, with D uncertain. The CDR3 is 15 amino acids. V lost 7 bases and J lost 5, with 20 bases in between. Germline lookup yields CDR1 MNHEY and CDR2 SMNVEV (reference sequence). The CDR3 DNA sequence: TGTGCCAGCAATTCCCTCAGGCGAAGGAGGACTGAAGCTTTCTTT. It is translated as CASNSLRRRRTEAFF.

This clonotype has a count of ten or more. This chain connects TRBV7-2 to TRBJ2-5, with 12 bases matching TRBD2. This CDR3 region has 16 residues. The V and J ends lost 5 bases and 5 bases, in that order; junction bases with no gene match: 9. Per the germline V gene, CDR1 is SGHTA and CDR2 is FQGNSA. CDR3 loop: CASSPRTSGNKETQYF. Written as DNA, the CDR3 is TGTGCCAGCAGCCCCCGGACTAGCGGGAATAAGGAGACCCAGTACTTC.

This clonotype came up many times. The chain is built from TRBV12-3 or TRBV12-4 and TRBJ2-5; 15 bases map to TRBD2. V dropped 5 bases and J dropped 4; count of bases not matched to a gene: 5. This CDR3 spans 16 amino acids. The CDR3 DNA is TGTGCCAGCAGTCGCCCGGGACTAGCGGGAGGAGAGACCCAGTACTTC. It codes for CASSRPGLAGGETQYF.

V and J are TRBV20-1 and TRBJ2-7, with TRBD2 identical over 12 bases. CDR1 is DFQATT, CDR2 SNEGSKA, per germline (reference sequence). There are 14 residues in the CDR3. Trimming took 6 bases from V and 1 from J; bases not matched to a gene: 4. The CDR3 region has the DNA TGCAGTGCGTATACTAGCGGGAGGTCCTACGAGCAGTACTTC. Translating gives CSAYTSGRSYEQYF.

The chain is built from TRBV13 and TRBJ2-3; 9 bases line up with TRBD2. Per the germline V gene, CDR1 is PRHDT and CDR2 is FYEKMQ (reference sequence). The CDR3 is 15 amino acids. With V trimmed by 5 bases and J by 1 base, 4 bases remained unmatched. This CDR3 reads CASSVAGEGTDTQYF. CDR3 DNA sequence: TGTGCCAGCAGCGTAGCGGGAGAGGGCACAGATACGCAGTATTTT.